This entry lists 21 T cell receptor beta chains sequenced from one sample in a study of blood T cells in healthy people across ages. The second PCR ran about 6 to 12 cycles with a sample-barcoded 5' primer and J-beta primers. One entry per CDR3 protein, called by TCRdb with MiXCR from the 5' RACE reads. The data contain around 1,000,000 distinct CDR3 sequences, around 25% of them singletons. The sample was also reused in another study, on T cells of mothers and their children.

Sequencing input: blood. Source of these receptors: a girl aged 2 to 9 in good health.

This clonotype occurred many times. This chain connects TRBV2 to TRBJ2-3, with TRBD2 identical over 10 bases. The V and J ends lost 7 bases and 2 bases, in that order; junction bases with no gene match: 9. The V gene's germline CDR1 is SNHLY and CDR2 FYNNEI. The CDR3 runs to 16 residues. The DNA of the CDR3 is TGTGCCAGCAAAACGGGACTAGCGAGAACCACAGATACGCAGTATTTT. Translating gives CASKTGLARTTDTQYF.

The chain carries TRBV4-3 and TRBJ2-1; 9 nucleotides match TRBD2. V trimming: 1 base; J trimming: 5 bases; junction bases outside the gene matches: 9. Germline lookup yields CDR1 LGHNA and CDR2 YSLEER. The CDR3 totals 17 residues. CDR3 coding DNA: TGCGCCAGCAGCCAAGGGTCCCGCAGCGGGGGGAACAATGAGCAGTTCTTC. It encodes CASSQGSRSGGNNEQFF.

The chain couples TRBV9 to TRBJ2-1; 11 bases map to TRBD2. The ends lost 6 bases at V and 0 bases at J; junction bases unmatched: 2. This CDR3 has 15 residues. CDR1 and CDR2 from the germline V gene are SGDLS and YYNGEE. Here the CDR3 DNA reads TGTGCCAGCACAACTAGCGGGAGCTCCTACAATGAGCAGTTCTTC. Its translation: CASTTSGSSYNEQFF.

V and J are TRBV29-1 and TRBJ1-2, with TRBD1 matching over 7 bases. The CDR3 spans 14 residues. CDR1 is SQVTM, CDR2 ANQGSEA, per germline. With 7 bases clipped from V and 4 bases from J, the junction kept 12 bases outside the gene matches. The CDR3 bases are TGCAGCGCCAAAAGTCCGGACAGGCCCTATGGCTACACCTTC. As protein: CSAKSPDRPYGYTF.

CDR3 nucleotides: TGTGCCACGACCGGGACAGATCACTACGAGCAGTACTTC. This gives the protein CATTGTDHYEQYF. The chain is built from TRBV6-6 and TRBJ2-7; TRBD1 matches at 7 bases. The germline gives CDR1 MNHNY, CDR2 SVGAGI (reference sequence). The CDR3 totals 13 residues. Trimming took 10 bases from V and 3 from J; bases not matched to a gene: 9.

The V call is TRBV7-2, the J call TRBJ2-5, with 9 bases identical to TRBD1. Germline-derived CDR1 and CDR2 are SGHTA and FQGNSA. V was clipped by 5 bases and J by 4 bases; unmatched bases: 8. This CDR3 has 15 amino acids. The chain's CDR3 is CASSPSGTGSETQYF. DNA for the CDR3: TGTGCCAGCAGCCCTTCCGGGACAGGGTCAGAGACCCAGTACTTC.

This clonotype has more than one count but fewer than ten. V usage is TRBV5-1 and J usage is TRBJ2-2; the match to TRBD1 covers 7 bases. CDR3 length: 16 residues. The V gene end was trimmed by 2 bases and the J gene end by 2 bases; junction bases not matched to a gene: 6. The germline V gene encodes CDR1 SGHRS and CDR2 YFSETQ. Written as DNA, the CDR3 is TGCGCCAGCAGCTTACCGGGACAGCGCAACACCGGGGAGCTGTTTTTT. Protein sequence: CASSLPGQRNTGELFF.

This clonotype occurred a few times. CDR3 sequence: CASSPYLAGGPREQYF. Here the CDR3 DNA reads TGTGCCAGCAGCCCCTACTTAGCGGGGGGGCCCCGCGAGCAGTACTTC. The chain carries TRBV7-9 and TRBJ2-7, with 11 bases matching TRBD2. CDR1 and CDR2 (germline): SEHNR, FQNEAQ (reference sequence). This CDR3 region has 16 residues. V trimming: 5 bases; J trimming: 6 bases; junction bases outside the gene matches: 12.

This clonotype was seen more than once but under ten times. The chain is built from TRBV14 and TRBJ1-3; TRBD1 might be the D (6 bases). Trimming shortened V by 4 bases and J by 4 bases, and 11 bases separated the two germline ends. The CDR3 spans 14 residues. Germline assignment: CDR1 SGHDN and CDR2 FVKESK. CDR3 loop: CASSPFTGGNTIYF. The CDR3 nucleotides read TGTGCCAGCAGCCCGTTCACAGGGGGAAACACCATATATTTT.

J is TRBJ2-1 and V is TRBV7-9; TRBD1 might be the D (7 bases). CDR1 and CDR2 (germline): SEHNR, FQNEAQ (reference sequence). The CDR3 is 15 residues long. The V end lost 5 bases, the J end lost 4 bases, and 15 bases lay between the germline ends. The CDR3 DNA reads TGTGCCAGCAGCCCCGGACAGGCGGGGTACAATGAGCAGTTCTTC. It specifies CASSPGQAGYNEQFF.

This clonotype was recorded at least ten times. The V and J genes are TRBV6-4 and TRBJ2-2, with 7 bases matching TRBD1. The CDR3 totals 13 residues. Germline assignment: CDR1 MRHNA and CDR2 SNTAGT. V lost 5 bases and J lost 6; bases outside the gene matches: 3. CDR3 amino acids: CASSNGQAGELFF. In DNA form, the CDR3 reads TGTGCCAGCAGTAACGGACAGGCCGGGGAGCTGTTTTTT.

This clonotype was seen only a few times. For the CDR3, the DNA is TGTGCCAGCAGCGTAGAAGAGGGAGTGGAAGCTTTCTTT. This gives the protein CASSVEEGVEAFF. The chain recombines TRBV9 with TRBJ1-1; D gene ambiguous. The CDR3 has 13 residues. V lost 0 bases, J lost 8 bases, and 11 bases lay in between. Looked up from germline, CDR1 is SGDLS and CDR2 is YYNGEE.

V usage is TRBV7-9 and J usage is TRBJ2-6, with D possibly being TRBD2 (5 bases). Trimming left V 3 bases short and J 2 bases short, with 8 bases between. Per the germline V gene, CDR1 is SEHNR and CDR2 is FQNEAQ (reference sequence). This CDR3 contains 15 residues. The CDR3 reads CASSFGVAGANVLTF. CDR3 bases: TGTGCCAGCAGCTTCGGGGTGGCTGGGGCCAACGTCCTGACTTTC.

In DNA, the CDR3 is TGTGCCAGCAGTTACTCGATTTATGAGACCCAGTACTTC. It codes for CASSYSIYETQYF. This chain links TRBV6-6 with TRBJ2-5; no firm D call. The CDR3 runs 13 residues. CDR1 is MNHNY, CDR2 SVGAGI, per germline (reference sequence). Trimming shortened V by 0 bases and J by 5 bases, and 7 bases separated the two germline ends.

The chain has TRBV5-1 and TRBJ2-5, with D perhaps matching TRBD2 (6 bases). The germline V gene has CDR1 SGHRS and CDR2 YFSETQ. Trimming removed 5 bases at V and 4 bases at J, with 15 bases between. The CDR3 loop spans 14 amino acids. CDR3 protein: CASSQSGGVETQYF. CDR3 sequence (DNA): TGCGCCAGCAGTCAATCTGGAGGGGTAGAGACCCAGTACTTC.

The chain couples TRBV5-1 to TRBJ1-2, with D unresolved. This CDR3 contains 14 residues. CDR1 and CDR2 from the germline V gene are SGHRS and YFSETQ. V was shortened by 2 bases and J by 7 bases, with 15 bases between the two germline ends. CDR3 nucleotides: TGCGCCAGCAGCTTAAGGATATTCTCGGGTGGCTACACCTTC. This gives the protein CASSLRIFSGGYTF.

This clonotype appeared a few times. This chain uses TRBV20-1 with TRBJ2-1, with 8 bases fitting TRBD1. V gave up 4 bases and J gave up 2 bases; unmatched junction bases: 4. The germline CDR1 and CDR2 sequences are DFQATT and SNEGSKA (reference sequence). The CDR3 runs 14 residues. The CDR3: CSATQGAAYNEQFF. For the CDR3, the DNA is TGCAGTGCTACCCAGGGGGCGGCCTACAATGAGCAGTTCTTC.

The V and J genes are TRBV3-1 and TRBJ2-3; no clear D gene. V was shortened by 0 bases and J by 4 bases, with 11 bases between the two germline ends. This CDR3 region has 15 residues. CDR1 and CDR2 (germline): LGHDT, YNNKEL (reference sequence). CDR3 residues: CASSQDYGEADTQYF. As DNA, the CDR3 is TGTGCCAGCAGCCAAGATTACGGAGAGGCAGATACGCAGTATTTT.

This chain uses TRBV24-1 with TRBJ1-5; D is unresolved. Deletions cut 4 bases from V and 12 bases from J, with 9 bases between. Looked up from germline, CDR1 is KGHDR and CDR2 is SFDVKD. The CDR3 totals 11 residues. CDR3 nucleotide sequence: TGTGCCACCAGTGAGGACTCTCACCAGCATTTT. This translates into CATSEDSHQHF.

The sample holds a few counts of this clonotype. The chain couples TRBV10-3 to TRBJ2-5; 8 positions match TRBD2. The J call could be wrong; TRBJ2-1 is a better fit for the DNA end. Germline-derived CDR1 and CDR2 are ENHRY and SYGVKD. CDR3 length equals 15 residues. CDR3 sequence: CAISEPSGRGNEQFF. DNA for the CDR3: TGTGCCATCAGTGAGCCCAGCGGGAGAGGAAATGAGCAGTTCTTC.

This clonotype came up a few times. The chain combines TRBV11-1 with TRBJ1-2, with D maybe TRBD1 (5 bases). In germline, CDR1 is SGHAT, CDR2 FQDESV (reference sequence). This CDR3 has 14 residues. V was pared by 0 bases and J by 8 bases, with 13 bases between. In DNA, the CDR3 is TGTGCCAGCAGCTTAGCGCCCAGGGCCGACGGCTACACCTTC. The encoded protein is CASSLAPRADGYTF.